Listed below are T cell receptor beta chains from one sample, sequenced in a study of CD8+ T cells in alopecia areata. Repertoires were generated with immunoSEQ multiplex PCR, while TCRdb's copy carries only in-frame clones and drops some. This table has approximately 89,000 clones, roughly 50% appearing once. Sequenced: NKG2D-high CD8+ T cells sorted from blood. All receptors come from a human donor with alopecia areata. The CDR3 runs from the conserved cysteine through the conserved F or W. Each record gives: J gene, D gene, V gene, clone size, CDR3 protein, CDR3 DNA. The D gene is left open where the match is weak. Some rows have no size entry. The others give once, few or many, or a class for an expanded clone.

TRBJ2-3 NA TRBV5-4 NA CASSLSGDTDTQYF TGTGCCAGCAGCTTGTCCGGGGACACAGATACGCAGTATTTT
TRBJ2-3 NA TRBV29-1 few CSVALRTDVLYTDTQYF TGCAGCGTTGCTTTGCGGACTGATGTCCTCTACACAGATACGCAGTATTTT
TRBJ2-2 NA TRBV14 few CASSRVGSAGELFF TGTGCCAGCAGCCGAGTTGGGAGCGCCGGGGAGCTGTTTTTT
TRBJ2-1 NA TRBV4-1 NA CASSPEKSSYNEQFF TGCGCCAGCAGCCCGGAGAAGAGTTCCTACAATGAGCAGTTCTTC
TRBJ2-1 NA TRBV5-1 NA CASSFTSPLNEQFF TGCGCCAGCAGCTTCACTAGCCCTCTAAATGAGCAGTTCTTC
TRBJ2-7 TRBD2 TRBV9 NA CASGGSSGNEQYF TGTGCCAGCGGAGGAAGTAGCGGGAACGAGCAGTACTTC
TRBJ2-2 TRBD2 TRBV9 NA CASSFSGANTGELFF TGTGCCAGCAGCTTCAGCGGGGCGAACACCGGGGAGCTGTTTTTT
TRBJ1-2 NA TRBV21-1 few CASSTSGTQNGYTF TGTGCCAGCAGCACGTCCGGGACACAAAATGGCTACACCTTC
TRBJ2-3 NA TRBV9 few CASSDFADTQYF TGTGCCAGCAGTGATTTCGCAGATACGCAGTATTTT
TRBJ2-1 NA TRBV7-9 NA CASSALVGAYNEQFF TGTGCCAGCAGCGCGTTAGTAGGGGCCTACAATGAGCAGTTCTTC
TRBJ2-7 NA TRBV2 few CASSEQYEQYF TGTGCCAGCAGTGAACAGTACGAGCAGTACTTC
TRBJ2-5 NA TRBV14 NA CASRGSQETQYF TGTGCCAGCAGGGGATCCCAAGAGACCCAGTACTTC
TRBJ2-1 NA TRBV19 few CASSNGEQFF TGTGCCAGTAGTAATGGTGAGCAGTTCTTC
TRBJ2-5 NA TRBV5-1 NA CASSLVGSGETQYF TGCGCCAGCAGCTTGGTGGGGTCGGGAGAGACCCAGTACTTC
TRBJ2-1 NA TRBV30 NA CAWEPTGDEQFF TGTGCCTGGGAACCCACCGGAGATGAGCAGTTCTTC
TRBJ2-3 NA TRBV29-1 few CSVDPRLEDTDTQYF TGCAGCGTTGACCCTCGACTTGAGGACACAGATACGCAGTATTTT
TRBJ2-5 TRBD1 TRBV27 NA CASSYRQGETQYF TGTGCCAGCAGTTACCGACAGGGAGAGACCCAGTACTTC
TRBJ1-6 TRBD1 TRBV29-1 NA CSPSGGGGNSPLHF TGCAGCCCATCAGGGGGGGGAGGTAATTCACCCCTCCACTTT
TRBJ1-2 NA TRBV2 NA CAGNRDYGYTF TGTGCCGGCAACAGGGATTATGGCTACACCTTC
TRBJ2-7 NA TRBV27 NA CASISSLSYEQYF TGTGCCAGCATCTCCAGCCTTTCCTACGAGCAGTACTTC
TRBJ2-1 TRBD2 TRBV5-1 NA CASSLYGEGEQFF TGCGCCAGCAGCTTGTACGGGGAGGGTGAGCAGTTCTTC
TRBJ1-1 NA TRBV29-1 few CSAEARAGNPEAFF TGCAGCGCCGAGGCCCGGGCAGGGAACCCTGAAGCTTTCTTT
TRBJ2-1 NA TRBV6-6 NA CASRQTSLGIGEQFF TGTGCCAGCAGGCAAACTAGCTTGGGAATCGGTGAGCAGTTCTTC
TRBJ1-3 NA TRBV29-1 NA CSVTGTAENTIYF TGCAGCGTTACCGGGACGGCCGAAAACACCATATATTTT
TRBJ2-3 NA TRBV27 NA CASKLFDTQYF TGTGCCAGCAAATTGTTTGATACGCAGTATTTT
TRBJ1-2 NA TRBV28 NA CASSFPPGRKGYTF TGTGCCAGCAGTTTCCCCCCAGGGAGGAAGGGCTACACCTTC
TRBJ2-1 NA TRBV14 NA CASSQPRNEQFF TGTGCCAGCAGCCAACCCCGGAATGAGCAGTTCTTC
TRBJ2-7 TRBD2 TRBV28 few CASSLAGVYEQYF TGTGCCAGCAGCTTAGCGGGGGTCTACGAGCAGTACTTC
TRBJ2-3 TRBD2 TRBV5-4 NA CASSWEGTSGKDTQYF TGTGCCAGCAGCTGGGAGGGGACTAGCGGGAAAGATACGCAGTATTTT
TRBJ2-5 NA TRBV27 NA CASSLYLGAGTQETQYF TGTGCCAGCAGTTTATATTTAGGGGCTGGCACGCAAGAGACCCAGTACTTC
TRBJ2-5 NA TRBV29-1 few CSVPGTSTKETQYF TGCAGCGTTCCTGGGACCAGTACAAAAGAGACCCAGTACTTC
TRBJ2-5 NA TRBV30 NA CAWSVLEETQYF TGTGCCTGGAGTGTACTCGAAGAGACCCAGTACTTC
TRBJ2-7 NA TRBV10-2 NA CASSSPADYEQYF TGCGCCAGCAGCTCCCCAGCTGATTACGAGCAGTACTTC
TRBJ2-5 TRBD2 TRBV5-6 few CASSWTRLALGETQYF TGTGCCAGCAGCTGGACAAGACTAGCGTTGGGCGAGACCCAGTACTTC
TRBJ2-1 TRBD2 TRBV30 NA CAWSSSGSWDEQFF TGTGCCTGGAGTTCTAGCGGGAGCTGGGATGAGCAGTTCTTC
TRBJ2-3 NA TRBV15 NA CATSRALDSDTQYF TGTGCCACCAGCAGAGCCCTCGACAGTGATACGCAGTATTTT